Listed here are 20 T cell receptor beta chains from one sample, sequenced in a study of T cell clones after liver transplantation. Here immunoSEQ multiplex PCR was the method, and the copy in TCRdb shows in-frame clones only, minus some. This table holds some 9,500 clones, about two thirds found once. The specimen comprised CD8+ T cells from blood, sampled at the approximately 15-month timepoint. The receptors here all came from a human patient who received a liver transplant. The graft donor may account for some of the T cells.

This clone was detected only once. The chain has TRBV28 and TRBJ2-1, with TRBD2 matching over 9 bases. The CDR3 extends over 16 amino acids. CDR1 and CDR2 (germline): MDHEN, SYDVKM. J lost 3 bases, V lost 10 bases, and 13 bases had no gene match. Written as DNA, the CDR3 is TGTGCCACCAGACCCCTCGGACTAGCGAACTACAATGAGCAGTTCTTC. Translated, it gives CATRPLGLANYNEQFF.

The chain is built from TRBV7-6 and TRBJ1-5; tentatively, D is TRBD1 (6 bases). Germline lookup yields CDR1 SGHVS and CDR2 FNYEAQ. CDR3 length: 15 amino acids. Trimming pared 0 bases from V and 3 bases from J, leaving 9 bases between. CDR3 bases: TGTGCCAGCAGCTTAGCGGGGGGGGCCAATCAGCCCCAGCATTTT. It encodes CASSLAGGANQPQHF. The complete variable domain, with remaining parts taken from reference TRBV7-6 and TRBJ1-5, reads GAGVSQSPRYKVTKRGQDVALRCDPISGHVSLYWYRQALGQGPEFLTYFNYEAQQDKSGLPNDRFSAERPEGSISTLTIQRTEQRDSAMYRCASSLAGGANQPQHFGDGTRLSIL.

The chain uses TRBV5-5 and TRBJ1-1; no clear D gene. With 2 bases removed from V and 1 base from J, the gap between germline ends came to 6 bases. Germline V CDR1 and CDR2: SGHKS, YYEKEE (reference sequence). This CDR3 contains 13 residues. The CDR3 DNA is TGTGCCAGCAGCTTTGTCAAGAACACTGAAGCTTTCTTT. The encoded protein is CASSFVKNTEAFF.

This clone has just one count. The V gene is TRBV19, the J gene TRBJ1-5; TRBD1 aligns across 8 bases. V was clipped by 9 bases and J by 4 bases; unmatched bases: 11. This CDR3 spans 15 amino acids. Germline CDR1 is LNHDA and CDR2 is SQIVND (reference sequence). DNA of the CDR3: TGTGCCAGCACAAAATGGACAGGGCTTAATCAGCCCCAGCATTTT. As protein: CASTKWTGLNQPQHF.

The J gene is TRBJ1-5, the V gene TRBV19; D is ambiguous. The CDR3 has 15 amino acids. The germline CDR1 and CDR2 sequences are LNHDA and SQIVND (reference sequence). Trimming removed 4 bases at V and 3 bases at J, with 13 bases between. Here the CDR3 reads CASSKRSSDNQPQHF. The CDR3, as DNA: TGTGCCAGTAGTAAGCGTAGTTCTGACAATCAGCCCCAGCATTTT.

CDR3 coding DNA: TGTGCCAGCAGCTTAGCCGGGACAGGGGGTGCAGATACGCAGTATTTT. It specifies CASSLAGTGGADTQYF. The chain recombines TRBV11-1 with TRBJ2-3, with TRBD1 matching over 11 bases. Per the germline V gene, CDR1 is SGHAT and CDR2 is FQDESV (reference sequence). This CDR3 has 16 amino acids. The V segment lost 0 bases and the J segment 4 bases; nucleotides outside the gene matches: 3.

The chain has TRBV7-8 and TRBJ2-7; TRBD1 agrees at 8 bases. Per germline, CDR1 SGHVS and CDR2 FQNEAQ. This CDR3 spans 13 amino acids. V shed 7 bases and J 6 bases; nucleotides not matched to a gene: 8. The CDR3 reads CASKGTGTIEQYV. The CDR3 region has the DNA TGTGCCAGCAAAGGGACAGGCACGATCGAGCAGTACGTC.

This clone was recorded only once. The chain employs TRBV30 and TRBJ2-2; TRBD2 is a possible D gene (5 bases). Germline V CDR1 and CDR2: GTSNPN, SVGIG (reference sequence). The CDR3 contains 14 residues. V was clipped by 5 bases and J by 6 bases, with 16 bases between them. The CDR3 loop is CAWGSVRGPGELFF. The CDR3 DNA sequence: TGTGCCTGGGGGTCAGTGAGAGGGCCCGGGGAGCTGTTTTTT.

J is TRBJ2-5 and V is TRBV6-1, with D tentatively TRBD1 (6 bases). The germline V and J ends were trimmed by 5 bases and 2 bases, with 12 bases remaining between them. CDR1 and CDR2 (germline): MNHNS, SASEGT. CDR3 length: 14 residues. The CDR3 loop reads CASSFEQGQETQYF. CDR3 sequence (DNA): TGTGCCAGCAGTTTTGAACAGGGTCAAGAGACCCAGTACTTC.

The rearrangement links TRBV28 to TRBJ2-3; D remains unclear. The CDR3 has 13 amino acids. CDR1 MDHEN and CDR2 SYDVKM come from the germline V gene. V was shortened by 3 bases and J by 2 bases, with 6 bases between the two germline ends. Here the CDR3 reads CASSLGFTDTQYF. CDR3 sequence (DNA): TGTGCCAGCAGTTTGGGATTCACAGATACGCAGTATTTT.

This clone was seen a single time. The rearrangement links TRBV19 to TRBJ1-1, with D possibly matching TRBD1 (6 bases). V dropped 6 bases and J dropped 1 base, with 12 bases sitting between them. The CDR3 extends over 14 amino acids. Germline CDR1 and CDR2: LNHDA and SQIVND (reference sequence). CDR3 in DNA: TGTGCCAGTAGCCCAGGGGCCGGGAACACTGAAGCTTTCTTT. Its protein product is CASSPGAGNTEAFF.

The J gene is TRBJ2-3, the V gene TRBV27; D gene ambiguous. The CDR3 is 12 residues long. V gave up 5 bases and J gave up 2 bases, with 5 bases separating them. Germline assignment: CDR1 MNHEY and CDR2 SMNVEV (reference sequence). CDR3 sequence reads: CASSKSTDTQYF. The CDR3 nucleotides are TGTGCCAGCAGTAAATCCACAGATACGCAGTATTTT.

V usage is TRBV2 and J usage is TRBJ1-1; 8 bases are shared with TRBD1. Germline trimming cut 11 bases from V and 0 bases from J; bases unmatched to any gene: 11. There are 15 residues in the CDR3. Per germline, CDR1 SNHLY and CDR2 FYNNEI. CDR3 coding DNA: TGTGCCGGACAGGGATACGTTTCGTTGAACACTGAAGCTTTCTTT. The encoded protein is CAGQGYVSLNTEAFF.

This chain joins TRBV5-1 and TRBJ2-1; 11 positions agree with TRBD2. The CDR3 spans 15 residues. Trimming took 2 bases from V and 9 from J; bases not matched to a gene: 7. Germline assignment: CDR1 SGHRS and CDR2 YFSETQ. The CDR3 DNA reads TGCGCCAGCAGCTTAACTAGCGGGAGTGGTATTGAGCAGTTCTTC. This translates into CASSLTSGSGIEQFF.

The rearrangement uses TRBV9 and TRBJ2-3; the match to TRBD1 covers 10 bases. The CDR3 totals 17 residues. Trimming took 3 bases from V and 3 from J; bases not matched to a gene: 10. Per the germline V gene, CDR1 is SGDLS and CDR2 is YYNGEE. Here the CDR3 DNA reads TGTGCCAGCAGCGGGGCCGGCGACAGGGGGCCGACAGATACGCAGTATTTT. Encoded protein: CASSGAGDRGPTDTQYF.

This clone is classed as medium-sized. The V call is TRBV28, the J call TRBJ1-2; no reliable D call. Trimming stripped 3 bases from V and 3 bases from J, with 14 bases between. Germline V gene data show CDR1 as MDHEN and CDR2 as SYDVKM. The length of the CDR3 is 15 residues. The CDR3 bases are TGTGCCAGCAGTTTGATAGATCCTTTGTACTATGGCTACACCTTC. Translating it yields CASSLIDPLYYGYTF.

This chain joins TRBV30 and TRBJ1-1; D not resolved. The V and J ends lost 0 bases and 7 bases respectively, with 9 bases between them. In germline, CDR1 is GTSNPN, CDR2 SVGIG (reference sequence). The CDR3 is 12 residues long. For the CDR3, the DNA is TGTGCCTGGAGTGTTCGGGGTGTTGAAGCTTTCTTT. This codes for CAWSVRGVEAFF.

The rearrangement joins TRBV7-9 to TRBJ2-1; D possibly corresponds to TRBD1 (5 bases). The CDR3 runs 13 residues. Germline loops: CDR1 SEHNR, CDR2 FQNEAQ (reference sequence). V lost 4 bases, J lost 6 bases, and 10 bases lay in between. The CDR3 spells CASSSRQINEQFF. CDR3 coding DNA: TGTGCCAGCAGCTCTAGACAGATCAATGAGCAGTTCTTC.

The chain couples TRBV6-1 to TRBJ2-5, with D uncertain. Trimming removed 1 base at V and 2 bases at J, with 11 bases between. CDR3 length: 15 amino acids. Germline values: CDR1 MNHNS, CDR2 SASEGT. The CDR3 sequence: CASSEGWGIQETQYF. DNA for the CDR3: TGTGCCAGCAGTGAAGGTTGGGGTATTCAAGAGACCCAGTACTTC.

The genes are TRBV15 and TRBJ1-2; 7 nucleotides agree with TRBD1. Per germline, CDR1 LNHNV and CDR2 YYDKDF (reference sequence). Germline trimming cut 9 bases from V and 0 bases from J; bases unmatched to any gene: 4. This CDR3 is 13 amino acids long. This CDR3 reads CATGQASNYGYTF. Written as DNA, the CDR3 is TGTGCCACTGGACAGGCGTCTAACTATGGCTACACCTTC. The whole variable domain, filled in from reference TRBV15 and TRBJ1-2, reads DAMVIQNPRYQVTQFGKPVTLSCSQTLNHNVMYWYQQKSSQAPKLLFHYYDKDFNNEADTPDNFQSRRPNTSFCFLDIRSPGLGDTAMYLCATGQASNYGYTFGSGTRLTVV.